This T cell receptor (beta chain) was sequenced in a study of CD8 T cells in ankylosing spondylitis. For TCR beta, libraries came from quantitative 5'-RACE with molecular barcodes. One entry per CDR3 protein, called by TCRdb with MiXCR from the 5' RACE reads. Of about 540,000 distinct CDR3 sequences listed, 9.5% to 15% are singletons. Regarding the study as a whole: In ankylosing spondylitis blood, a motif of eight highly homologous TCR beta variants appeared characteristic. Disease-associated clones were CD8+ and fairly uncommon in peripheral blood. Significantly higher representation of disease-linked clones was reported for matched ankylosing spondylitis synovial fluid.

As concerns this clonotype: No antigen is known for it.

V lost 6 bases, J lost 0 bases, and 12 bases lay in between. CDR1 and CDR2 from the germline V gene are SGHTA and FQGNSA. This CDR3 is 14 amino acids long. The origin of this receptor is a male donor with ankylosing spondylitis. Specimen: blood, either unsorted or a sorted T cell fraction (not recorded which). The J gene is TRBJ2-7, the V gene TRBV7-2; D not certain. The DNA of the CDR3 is TGTGCCAGCAGACTCTTTTTCGGCTCCTACGAGCAGTACTTC. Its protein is CASRLFFGSYEQYF.